A single sample gave rise to the 5 T cell receptor beta chains below, sequenced in a study of blood T cell repertoires in COVID-19. Profiled with immunoSEQ multiplex PCR; TCRdb holds only in-frame clones, not every one. The data show a few hundred thousand clones, around 80% seen once. The sequencing sample was made of PBMCs or T cells enriched from blood (not recorded which). The receptors here all came from a man aged 40-49 years who had recovered from COVID-19.

The chain has TRBV6-5 and TRBJ1-5; 8 bases agree with TRBD1. Germline V gene sequence: CDR1 MNHEY, CDR2 SVGAGI. V trimming: 2 bases; J trimming: 6 bases; junction bases outside the gene matches: 3. CDR3 length equals 14 residues. CDR3 bases: TGTGCCAGCAGTTACGGACAGGGAATTCAGCCCCAGCATTTT. This encodes CASSYGQGIQPQHF.

The CDR3 reads CASSLATGGSTDTQYF. The CDR3 DNA is TGTGCCAGCAGCTTGGCCACAGGGGGCAGCACAGATACGCAGTATTTT. The chain is built from TRBV5-6 and TRBJ2-3; the match to TRBD1 covers 9 bases. Germline V gene sequence: CDR1 SGHDT, CDR2 YYEEEE. The CDR3 consists of 16 residues. The trim removed 0 bases at V and 0 bases at J, leaving 2 bases unmatched.

The rearrangement joins TRBV19 to TRBJ2-2; 7 bases agree with TRBD1. The germline gives CDR1 LNHDA, CDR2 SQIVND (reference sequence). This CDR3 has 16 residues. V lost 6 bases to trimming and J lost 5 bases; unmatched junction nucleotides: 12. The CDR3 sequence: CASSLPGGFSTGELFF. CDR3 coding DNA: TGTGCCAGTAGCCTTCCAGGGGGATTTAGTACCGGGGAGCTGTTTTTT.

The V and J genes are TRBV27 and TRBJ1-2; 7 bases match TRBD1. The length of the CDR3 is 14 residues. V was clipped by 5 bases and J by 0 bases; unmatched bases: 3. Per the germline V gene, CDR1 is MNHEY and CDR2 is SMNVEV (reference sequence). The CDR3 protein is CASSPDRPNYGYTF. CDR3 in DNA: TGTGCCAGCAGTCCGGACAGGCCTAACTATGGCTACACCTTC.

The rearrangement uses TRBV5-1 and TRBJ2-1; 8 bases line up with TRBD2. CDR1 and CDR2 (germline): SGHRS, YFSETQ. V lost 0 bases to trimming and J lost 8 bases; unmatched junction nucleotides: 10. The CDR3 totals 16 residues. CDR3 nucleotides: TGCGCCAGCAGCTTGGCCGGAGGGGCCGGGGGGGATGAGCAGTTCTTC. Its translation is CASSLAGGAGGDEQFF.